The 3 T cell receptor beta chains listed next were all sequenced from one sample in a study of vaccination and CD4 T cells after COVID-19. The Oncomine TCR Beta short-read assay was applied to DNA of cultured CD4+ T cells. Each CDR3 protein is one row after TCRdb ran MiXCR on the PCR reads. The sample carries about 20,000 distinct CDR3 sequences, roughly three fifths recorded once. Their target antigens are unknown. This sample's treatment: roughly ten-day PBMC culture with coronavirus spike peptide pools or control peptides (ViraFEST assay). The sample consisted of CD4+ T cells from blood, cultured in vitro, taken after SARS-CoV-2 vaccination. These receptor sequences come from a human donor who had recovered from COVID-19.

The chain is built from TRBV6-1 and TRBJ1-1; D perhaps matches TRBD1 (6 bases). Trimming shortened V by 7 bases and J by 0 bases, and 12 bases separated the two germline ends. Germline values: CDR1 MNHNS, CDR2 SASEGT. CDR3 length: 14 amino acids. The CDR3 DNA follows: TGTGCCAGCACAAAGGGGGGGGTGAACACTGAAGCTTTCTTT. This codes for CASTKGGVNTEAFF.

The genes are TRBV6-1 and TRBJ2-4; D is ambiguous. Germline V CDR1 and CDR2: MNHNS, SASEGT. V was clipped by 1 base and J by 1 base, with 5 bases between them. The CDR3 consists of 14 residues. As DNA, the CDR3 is TGTGCCAGCAGTGAAGGGGTGGCCAAAAACATTCAGTACTTC. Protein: CASSEGVAKNIQYF.

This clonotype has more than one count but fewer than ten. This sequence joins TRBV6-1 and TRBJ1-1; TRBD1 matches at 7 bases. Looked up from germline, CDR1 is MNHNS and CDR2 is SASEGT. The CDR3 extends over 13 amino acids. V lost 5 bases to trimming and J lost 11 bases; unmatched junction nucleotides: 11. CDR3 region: CASSTLQGREAFF. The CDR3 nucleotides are TGTGCCAGCAGTACCCTACAGGGGAGAGAGGCTTTCTTT.